This TCR delta chain was obtained from a study of gamma-delta T cells after stem cell transplantation. TCRdb redid clone calling on the RT-PCR reads using CATT. This sample has over 1,000 delta-chain clones, with around 3.3% found just once. The length of the CDR3 is 19 residues. J was trimmed by 0 bases and V by 2 bases; bases with no gene match: 9. Germline V lookup: CDR1 GEAIGNYY, CDR2 EKD. By sample share, this clone is large. Different DNA sequences within this sample yield the same CDR3. The specimen was gamma-delta T cells. The V and J genes are TRDV2 and TRDJ3; 7 bases match TRDD3. The sequence was obtained from a human donor. It is not recorded whose cells these are; they may come from a transplant donor. This CDR3 reads CACDKVGESSSWDTRQMFF. CDR3 coding DNA: TGTGCCTGTGACAAGGTGGGGGAATCTAGCTCCTGGGACACCCGACAGATGTTTTTC.